The 23 T cell receptor beta chains below were found in one sample sequenced in a study of T cells in Graves' hyperthyroidism and ophthalmopathy. Researchers amplified the TCR beta CDR3 regions from RNA transcripts. A first-round RT-PCR of the TCR CDR3 used the HTBI primer set. TCRdb called the multiplex PCR reads again in MiXCR, with one record for every CDR3 protein. The repertoire holds approximately 600,000 distinct CDR3 sequences, with less than 25% as singletons. Sequencing input: blood. Receptors originate from a man younger than 45 with Graves' ophthalmopathy.

The sample holds a few counts of this clonotype. The chain recombines TRBV9 with TRBJ2-2; perhaps TRBD1 as D (5 bases). Germline V lookup: CDR1 SGDLS, CDR2 YYNGEE. Trimming took off 1 base at V and 4 bases at J, with 20 bases between the two ends. CDR3 length: 18 amino acids. CDR3 nucleotides: TGTGCCAGCAGCGTAAATCGTTGGCAGGGCAATCCCACCGGGGAGCTGTTTTTT. Its translation is CASSVNRWQGNPTGELFF.

The chain couples TRBV7-6 to TRBJ1-4; D is perhaps TRBD1 (5 bases). The germline gives CDR1 SGHVS, CDR2 FNYEAQ. This CDR3 is 16 amino acids long. V was clipped by 5 bases and J by 4 bases, with 17 bases between them. This CDR3 is CASSQPTAGYNEKLFF. CDR3 coding DNA: TGTGCCAGCAGCCAACCGACAGCCGGTTATAATGAAAAACTGTTTTTT. The full variable domain, completed using reference TRBV7-6 and TRBJ1-4, is GAGVSQSPRYKVTKRGQDVALRCDPISGHVSLYWYRQALGQGPEFLTYFNYEAQQDKSGLPNDRFSAERPEGSISTLTIQRTEQRDSAMYRCASSQPTAGYNEKLFFGSGTQLSVL.

The rearrangement joins TRBV7-9 to TRBJ1-6; D ambiguous. Germline V gives CDR1 SEHNR, CDR2 FQNEAQ (reference sequence). V lost 5 bases and J lost 6, with 14 bases in between. CDR3 length equals 15 residues. For the CDR3, the DNA is TGTGCCAGCAGCATATCCGGGATCGCTAATTCACCCCTCCACTTT. This translates into CASSISGIANSPLHF.

This clonotype has a count of ten or more. The V call is TRBV19, the J call TRBJ1-5, with unresolved D. The CDR3 length is 15 residues. With 7 bases removed from V and 2 bases from J, the gap between germline ends came to 15 bases. The germline V gene has CDR1 LNHDA and CDR2 SQIVND (reference sequence). The CDR3 sequence: CASNALRVGNQPQHF. The DNA for the CDR3 is TGTGCCAGTAACGCCTTGAGGGTCGGCAATCAGCCCCAGCATTTT.

The CDR3 sequence: CASSLSEKQGRGNQPQHF. The CDR3 DNA reads as TGTGCCAGCAGTTTATCCGAGAAACAGGGTCGGGGGAATCAGCCCCAGCATTTT. The chain links TRBV28 to TRBJ1-5; a possible D gene is TRBD1 (6 bases). V shed 1 base and J shed 4 bases, with 20 bases lying between them. Germline V gives CDR1 MDHEN, CDR2 SYDVKM. CDR3 length equals 18 residues. Together with reference TRBV28 and TRBJ1-5, the CDR3 gives the full variable domain: DVKVTQSSRYLVKRTGEKVFLECVQDMDHENMFWYRQDPGLGLRLIYFSYDVKMKEKGDIPEGYSVSREKKERFSLILESASTNQTSMYLCASSLSEKQGRGNQPQHFGDGTRLSIL.

This clonotype has only a few counts. The J gene is TRBJ2-7, the V gene TRBV10-2; possible D gene TRBD2, 5 bases. Per the germline V gene, CDR1 is WSHSY and CDR2 is SAAADI. Trimming removed 0 bases at V and 4 bases at J, with 13 bases between. The CDR3 length is 15 residues. CDR3 residues: CASSESSGGHYEQYF. As DNA, the CDR3 is TGCGCCAGCAGTGAGTCGAGTGGCGGGCATTACGAGCAGTACTTC.

In its sample, this clonotype was seen many times. The V and J genes are TRBV30 and TRBJ1-5, with D unresolved. The CDR3 loop spans 13 amino acids. Germline V CDR1 and CDR2: GTSNPN, SVGIG (reference sequence). V lost 2 bases and J lost 2, with 7 bases in between. CDR3: CAWSSRGNQPQHF. In DNA form, the CDR3 reads TGTGCCTGGAGTTCTAGGGGCAATCAGCCCCAGCATTTT.

The rearrangement uses TRBV19 and TRBJ1-3; D possibly corresponds to TRBD1 (6 bases). Trimming left V 5 bases short and J 4 bases short, with 9 bases between. The CDR3 covers 13 residues. Germline V lookup: CDR1 LNHDA, CDR2 SQIVND (reference sequence). CDR3 in amino acids: CASSWGTGNTIYF. The DNA of the CDR3 is TGTGCCAGTAGTTGGGGGACAGGAAACACCATATATTTT.

This clonotype was detected only a few times. A read error may produce the germline difference seen at one junction end. This chain connects TRBV5-1 to TRBJ2-6, with a tentative D call TRBD1 (5 bases). The CDR3 contains 16 residues. Germline lookup yields CDR1 SGHRS and CDR2 YFSETQ. The CDR3: CASSIGPLSGASVLTF. CDR3 nucleotides: TGCGCCAGCAGCATTGGACCACTCTCTGGGGCCAGCGTCCTGACTTTC.

The V and J genes are TRBV28 and TRBJ2-7; 11 bases line up with TRBD2. The V gene's germline CDR1 is MDHEN and CDR2 SYDVKM. V trimming: 2 bases; J trimming: 6 bases; junction bases outside the gene matches: 6. This CDR3 contains 15 residues. CDR3 bases: TGTGCCAGCAGTTTAGAACTAGCGGGAGTCTTCGAGCAGTACTTC. This sequence encodes CASSLELAGVFEQYF.

The CDR3 nucleotides are TGTGCCAGCAGCCTACGGACAGTTTTTCTCGGGGAGCTGTTTTTT. Its translation is CASSLRTVFLGELFF. The chain links TRBV7-2 to TRBJ2-2; D is possibly TRBD1 (6 bases). CDR3 length: 15 residues. Trimming removed 5 bases from V and 7 bases from J, with 17 bases in between. Germline V lookup: CDR1 SGHTA, CDR2 FQGNSA.

This clonotype was recorded a few times. V gene TRBV5-4 combines with J gene TRBJ2-7; TRBD2 agrees at 12 bases. Germline loops: CDR1 SGHNT, CDR2 YYREEE (reference sequence). CDR3 length: 16 amino acids. The trim removed 4 bases at V and 3 bases at J, leaving 8 bases unmatched. CDR3 in DNA: TGTGCCAGCAGCCCATCACTAGCGGGAGGTATCTACGAGCAGTACTTC. Encoded protein: CASSPSLAGGIYEQYF.

CDR3 region: CASSLAGLAGVETQYF. CDR3 bases: TGTGCCAGCAGCTTAGCCGGACTAGCGGGAGTGGAGACCCAGTACTTC. V and J are TRBV7-9 and TRBJ2-5; 13 bases agree with TRBD2. This CDR3 has 16 residues. Losses at the gene ends were 0 bases for V and 5 bases for J; bases not matched to a gene: 3. Germline V gives CDR1 SEHNR, CDR2 FQNEAQ (reference sequence).

This clonotype was picked up a small number of times. This rearrangement joins TRBV5-1 to TRBJ1-3; no firm D call. The CDR3 contains 15 residues. Per germline, CDR1 SGHRS and CDR2 YFSETQ. V lost 4 bases and J lost 0, with 11 bases in between. The CDR3 bases are TGCGCCAGCAGCCCCGCTCGGAGCTCTGGAAACACCATATATTTT. This translates into CASSPARSSGNTIYF. Using reference TRBV5-1 and TRBJ1-3 for the parts outside the CDR3, the full variable domain is KAGVTQTPRYLIKTRGQQVTLSCSPISGHRSVSWYQQTPGQGLQFLFEYFSETQRNKGNFPGRFSGRQFSNSRSEMNVSTLELGDSALYLCASSPARSSGNTIYFGEGSWLTVV.

The genes are TRBV2 and TRBJ2-3; possibly TRBD1 for D (6 bases). V lost 4 bases, J lost 2 bases, and 7 bases lay in between. The germline gives CDR1 SNHLY, CDR2 FYNNEI. The CDR3 is made up of 13 amino acids. Written as DNA, the CDR3 is TGTGCCAGCAGTGGGACAGTCACAGATACGCAGTATTTT. Translating gives CASSGTVTDTQYF.

J is TRBJ2-3 and V is TRBV13; TRBD1 aligns across 10 bases. J lost 5 bases, V lost 1 base, and 3 bases had no gene match. Germline V lookup: CDR1 PRHDT, CDR2 FYEKMQ (reference sequence). CDR3 size: 15 residues. Here the CDR3 reads CASSLEGQGQDTQYF. The CDR3, as DNA: TGTGCCAGCAGCTTAGAGGGACAGGGGCAAGATACGCAGTATTTT.

This clonotype was recorded many times. The chain links TRBV2 to TRBJ2-2, with D tentatively TRBD2 (6 bases). Germline V gene data show CDR1 as SNHLY and CDR2 as FYNNEI. V lost 6 bases and J lost 2, with 10 bases in between. The CDR3 length is 14 residues. The CDR3 protein is CASRGTFNTGELFF. Here the CDR3 DNA reads TGTGCCAGCAGGGGGACTTTCAACACCGGGGAGCTGTTTTTT.

V is TRBV28 and J is TRBJ1-2; a weak D match, TRBD1 (5 bases). V was trimmed by 8 bases and J by 7 bases, leaving 14 bases between them. From germline, CDR1 is MDHEN and CDR2 SYDVKM. This CDR3 is built from 12 residues. The CDR3 is CASGWGEGGYTF. For the CDR3, the DNA is TGTGCCAGCGGCTGGGGGGAAGGTGGCTACACCTTC.

This clonotype occurred many times. The V and J genes are TRBV28 and TRBJ2-7; 11 positions match TRBD2. Trimming at V came to 3 bases and at J to 0 bases, leaving 7 bases not matched to a gene. Germline V CDR1 and CDR2: MDHEN, SYDVKM. The CDR3 loop spans 17 amino acids. CDR3 sequence (DNA): TGTGCCAGCAGTTTTAGCGGGAGGGCACCAATCTCCTACGAGCAGTACTTC. Translated, it gives CASSFSGRAPISYEQYF.

This clonotype was counted only a few times. J is TRBJ2-1 and V is TRBV6-2 or TRBV6-3; D remains ambiguous. Germline V lookup: CDR1 MNHEY, CDR2 SVGEGT. V shed 7 bases and J shed 0 bases, with 13 bases lying between them. The CDR3 contains 15 residues. The CDR3 DNA reads as TGTGCCAGCACCCGAGACTGGGACTCCTACAATGAGCAGTTCTTC. It translates to CASTRDWDSYNEQFF.

This clonotype was picked up many times. This chain uses TRBV27 with TRBJ1-6; 9 bases line up with TRBD1. This CDR3 has 14 amino acids. Trimming cost V 4 bases and J 9 bases; bases outside gene matches: 4. The germline V gene encodes CDR1 MNHEY and CDR2 SMNVEV (reference sequence). The CDR3, as DNA: TGTGCCAGCAGTTGGACAGGGGATGTTTCACCCCTCCACTTT. Protein sequence: CASSWTGDVSPLHF.

V usage is TRBV28 and J usage is TRBJ2-1; the D is unclear. Germline lookup yields CDR1 MDHEN and CDR2 SYDVKM. Between the trimmed V and J ends, which lost 6 bases and 1 base, there was a span of 13 bases. The CDR3 runs to 15 residues. CDR3 amino acids: CASSQLQFSYNEQFF. The CDR3 DNA reads TGTGCCAGCAGCCAGCTACAGTTTTCCTACAATGAGCAGTTCTTC.

This clonotype was seen once. The rearrangement uses TRBV28 and TRBJ1-2, with 11 bases that match TRBD1. From germline, CDR1 is MDHEN and CDR2 SYDVKM. The CDR3 loop spans 14 amino acids. Trimming took 3 bases from V and 7 from J; bases not matched to a gene: 4. CDR3 nucleotide sequence: TGTGCCAGCAGTTTCCGGACAGGGGGCACTGGCTACACCTTC. Residues: CASSFRTGGTGYTF.